Listed below are T cell receptor beta chains from one sample, sequenced in a study of identical twins. TCRdb re-called the 5' RACE reads with MiXCR, one entry per CDR3 protein. The table has nearly 650,000 distinct CDR3 sequences, under 8.5% seen once. These data are also associated with another study on yellow fever vaccine responses in identical twins.

Sequenced sample: PBMCs. The source of these receptors is a woman in her late teens or twenties in good health. CDR3s leave out the opening cysteine and the closing phenylalanine or tryptophan. The order of the fields is V gene, J gene, clone size, CDR3 protein. Clone size is stated in some rows and not others, as once, few, many or a class when expanded.

>TRBV10-3|TRBJ2-7|.
AISVGGLYEQY
>TRBV9|TRBJ2-7|.
ASSVAPAGREQY
>TRBV5-1|TRBJ2-7|many
ASSLVGSGYEQY
>TRBV7-9|TRBJ2-2|few
ASVGQGAGELF
>TRBV6-2/TRBV6-3|TRBJ2-7|.
ASSPGLAGVVQY
>TRBV29-1|TRBJ2-7|.
SVEGQTTYEQY
>TRBV3-1|TRBJ2-2|few
ASSQTPMVGELF
>TRBV12-3/TRBV12-4|TRBJ2-1|few
ASSLASGKGEQF
>TRBV14|TRBJ1-2|.
ASSPERAYGYT
>TRBV10-2|TRBJ2-7|.
ASLGDSYEQY
>TRBV25-1|TRBJ2-2|many
ASSGSGSTGELF
>TRBV9|TRBJ1-2|many
ASSVAPRQGEST
>TRBV29-1|TRBJ2-1|.
SVATDIYNEQF
>TRBV3-1|TRBJ1-1|.
ASSQLRTGEAF
>TRBV27|TRBJ1-5|few
ASSLYIMGQPQH
>TRBV7-9|TRBJ1-1|many
ASSPPRTITEAF
>TRBV28|TRBJ2-2|.
ASSFRTGLNTGELF
>TRBV20-1|TRBJ2-1|.
CASGGSGNYNEQF
>TRBV20-1|TRBJ2-3|few
SARDGGGLSTDTQY
>TRBV3-1|TRBJ2-7|few
ASSQDLVSSYEQY
>TRBV28|TRBJ2-7|.
AAGNYEQY
>TRBV4-1|TRBJ2-5|many
ASSQAPLETQY
>TRBV29-1|TRBJ2-2|.
SVEESGDRAYTGELF
>TRBV20-1|TRBJ2-1|few
TVTSGMYNEQF
>TRBV28|TRBJ2-1|many
ASSRRQGPYNEQF
>TRBV12-3/TRBV12-4|TRBJ2-5|few
ASSRTAEGETQY
>TRBV7-9|TRBJ2-2|.
ASSAHGLARVSGELF
>TRBV4-1|TRBJ2-1|many
ASSHALAGVPNGQF
>TRBV27|TRBJ1-1|many
ASSLGQLTEAF
>TRBV5-1|TRBJ2-7|many
ASSLGSSSYYEQY
>TRBV7-3|TRBJ2-1|few
ASSFGPGGTTEQF
>TRBV3-1|TRBJ2-6|few
ASSRTVTGLISGANVLT
>TRBV6-2/TRBV6-3|TRBJ2-1|few
ASSYYRAGEGEQF
>TRBV24-1|TRBJ2-5|.
ATSDIRSGETQY
>TRBV5-1|TRBJ2-1|.
ASSFDEGEVLGQF
>TRBV5-1|TRBJ1-4|many
ASSLESSGREKLF
>TRBV6-1|TRBJ2-3|many
ASSPLGNRGGPDTQY
>TRBV4-1|TRBJ1-1|few
ASSQDPPVGRSEAF
>TRBV5-6|TRBJ1-1|many
ACSRDLNTEAF
>TRBV6-1|TRBJ2-7|few
ASSPGLAYSYEQY
>TRBV15|TRBJ2-7|few
ATSRDRTPVSYEQY
>TRBV6-2/TRBV6-3|TRBJ2-5|few
AGATGLAGGHRETQY